The present TCR beta chain was sequenced within a study of neoadjuvant anti-PD-1 for oral cavity cancer (dated by TCRdb to 2020 to 2022). With regard to the full study: Before undergoing curative-intent surgical resection, most patients got three to four biweekly nivolumab doses at 3 mg/kg. Patients with complete response, partial response or stable disease by RECIST 1.1 were defined as responders, whereas patients with progression were defined as non-responders. Patients without progression received a fourth nivolumab dose around day 43 and underwent definitive surgical resection on days 50-56. The parent correlative cohort had 12 to 13 patients and a response rate of about 35%. Overall study outcomes, separate from this receptor: Higher pretreatment blood Treg/Th17 ratios correlated with both higher pretreatment blood TCRbeta clonality and lower post-treatment tumor TCRbeta clonality. Only three patients per response group were included in the TCR analyses, and the authors called for validation in larger cohorts. Greater tumor shrinkage correlated with larger post-treatment sizes of preexisting intratumoral clones, which suggests that expansion of preexisting clones contributed to response.

For survey sequencing, tumor libraries mostly used roughly 4.8 ug of input genomic DNA, with two replicates for each sample. The immunoSEQ hsTCRbeta kit was used to prepare TCRbeta libraries according to the manufacturer's instructions. Sequencing of the completed libraries took place using an Illumina NovaSeq 6000 S4 flow cell after they had been pooled to around 3.3 nM. The original methods were these. The immunoSEQ Analyzer was used for raw data preprocessing and quality control. The analysis was limited to productive rearrangements, and each clonotype was defined by a unique CDR3 amino acid sequence. Repertoire clonality was estimated as the Gini-Simpson index, computed with the R package tcR. Student's t test was used to compare Gini indices, while Pearson correlation assessed associations with tumor size change. Drawn from immuneACCESS, this table holds only the in-frame rearrangements with V and J called that TCRdb kept. Clones are partly lost; checked studies trace under half to an unresolved V gene and leave the rest unexplained. That table is the source of V, J and clone size, and D and trimming were worked out from the DNA. For this sample the table gives about 9,300 clones, of which 65% to 80% were detected only once. Of the sample, almost 8.5% falls within the top ten clones.

Only one count was recorded for this clone. Its binding antigen is unknown. No much larger clonotype is one base removed from it; base qualities were not supplied. In light of the paper, this sample's time point label describes: before neoadjuvant nivolumab. The patients had newly diagnosed stage II-IVA oral cavity squamous cell carcinoma and had not received any prior systemic or radiation treatment. The cohort was composed of patients with HPV-negative, locally advanced oral cavity squamous cell carcinoma. The samples were obtained from a longitudinal correlative study of a single-arm phase II trial testing neoadjuvant nivolumab in oral cavity squamous cell carcinoma. Subject-matched pre- and post-treatment PBMCs and tumors from three responders and three non-responders underwent genomic DNA-based TCRbeta sequencing. Genomic DNA was isolated from tumor tissue using the Maxwell RSC DNA from Tissue kit.

The germline V gene (reference sequence) yields LNHDA for CDR1 and SQIVND for CDR2. The CDR3 runs 16 residues from the cysteine to the phenylalanine. Of the read, only the CDR3 DNA is kept; its 48 bases are in frame from base 1. The V end loses 5 bases and the J end loses 0 bases, and a stretch of 17 bases separates them. The receptor chain draws on TRBV19 and TRBJ2-7; D gene: possibly TRBD1, on 6 matching bases. This receptor was obtained from a person aged 35-80 years with oral cavity squamous cell carcinoma. Specimen: tumor tissue, collected before nivolumab (anti-PD-1) treatment. The CDR3 region reads CASSLGTRTSSYEQYF. The sequence in DNA is TGTGCCAGTAGTCTTGGGACACGGACGAGCTCCTACGAGCAGTACTTC. Beyond the CDR3, the reference TRBV19 and TRBJ2-7 genes provide the residues; the full variable domain reads: DGGITQSPKYLFRKEGQNVTLSCEQNLNHDAMYWYRQDPGQGLRLIYYSQIVNDFQKGDIAEGYSVSREKKESFPLTVTSAQKNPTAFYLCASSLGTRTSSYEQYFGPGTRLTVT.